A selection of T cell receptor beta chains follows, all from one sample in a study of OX40 agonist ivuxolimab in advanced cancers. Assay used: immunoSEQ multiplex PCR; TCRdb lists only in-frame clones, some missing. The sample shows over 75,000 clones, around 88% of them seen only once. Sequenced material: CD4+ or CD8+ T cells sorted from blood, taken in a trial of the OX40 agonist ivuxolimab. The receptors originated from an adult with an advanced solid tumor such as melanoma, head and neck, liver or kidney cancer. CDR3s include the opening cysteine and the closing phenylalanine or tryptophan. D genes are given only for firm matches. The size field is filled for only some rows; it gives once, few, many or a size class.

.	TRBJ2-2	TRBD2	TRBV7-2	CASSLARSSGTGELFF	TGTGCCAGCAGCTTAGCGCGGTCTAGCGGTACCGGGGAGCTGTTTTTT
few	TRBJ1-4	.	TRBV7-2	CASSHPSEKLFF	TGTGCCAGCAGCCACCCCTCTGAAAAACTGTTTTTT
.	TRBJ1-5	TRBD1	TRBV9	CASSIGTDNQPQHF	TGTGCCAGCAGCATAGGGACAGACAATCAGCCCCAGCATTTT
.	TRBJ2-1	.	TRBV7-3	CASSLTGISNEQFF	TGTGCCAGCAGCTTAACGGGGATTTCCAATGAGCAGTTCTTC
.	TRBJ1-1	.	TRBV29-1	CSVVKGMNTEAFF	TGCAGCGTTGTAAAGGGGATGAACACTGAAGCTTTCTTT
.	TRBJ2-3	TRBD2	TRBV7-8	CASSPEAGRGDTQYF	TGTGCCAGCAGCCCCGAGGCGGGGCGGGGGGATACGCAGTATTTT
few	TRBJ2-2	TRBD2	TRBV30	CAWSGKAGLESLTMNTGELFF	TGTGCCTGGAGTGGAAAAGCGGGACTGGAATCATTGACCATGAACACCGGGGAGCTGTTTTTT
.	TRBJ2-2	TRBD2	TRBV7-3	CASSFSGGYTGELFF	TGTGCCAGCAGCTTCAGCGGGGGGTACACCGGGGAGCTGTTTTTT
.	TRBJ2-1	.	TRBV5-4	CASTPSVSYNEQFF	TGTGCCAGCACCCCTAGCGTCTCCTACAATGAGCAGTTCTTC
.	TRBJ1-3	TRBD1	TRBV4-1	CASSQRARQGSLSSGNTIYF	TGCGCCAGCAGCCAACGGGCGAGACAGGGGAGCTTGTCCTCTGGAAACACCATATATTTT
.	TRBJ2-3	TRBD1	TRBV5-1	CASRKTGTGVTDTQYF	TGCGCCAGCAGGAAGACCGGGACAGGGGTCACAGATACGCAGTATTTT
.	TRBJ1-2	.	TRBV9	CASSSRQVGVSGYTF	TGTGCCAGCAGCTCTCGCCAGGTGGGGGTGAGTGGCTACACCTTC
.	TRBJ2-3	TRBD2	TRBV4-2	CASSQGLAGARTDTQYF	TGTGCCAGCAGCCAAGGACTAGCGGGGGCACGCACAGATACGCAGTATTTT
.	TRBJ2-2	.	TRBV19	CASNKGQQNTGELFF	TGTGCCAGTAATAAAGGACAGCAGAACACCGGGGAGCTGTTTTTT
few	TRBJ1-1	.	TRBV7-9	CASSLEGRRTEAFF	TGTGCCAGCAGCTTAGAGGGCAGGCGCACTGAAGCTTTCTTT
.	TRBJ2-6	TRBD2	TRBV10-3	CAISDRGGRSGANVLTF	TGTGCCATCAGTGATCGGGGGGGCCGCTCTGGGGCCAACGTCCTGACTTTC
.	TRBJ2-3	.	TRBV7-2	CASSPLAVTDTQYF	TGTGCCAGCAGCCCCCTCGCGGTCACAGATACGCAGTATTTT
.	TRBJ2-1	.	TRBV7-8	CASKDLRYNEQFF	TGTGCCAGCAAGGACCTCCGCTACAATGAGCAGTTCTTC
.	TRBJ2-7	TRBD1	TRBV5-1	CASSLGQGVGEQYF	TGCGCCAGCAGCTTGGGCCAGGGGGTGGGCGAGCAGTACTTC
.	TRBJ1-1	.	TRBV6-5	CASSRNTEAFF	TGTGCCAGCAGCCGAAACACTGAAGCTTTCTTT
.	TRBJ2-2	.	TRBV15	CATSRDGVRTGELFF	TGTGCCACCAGCAGAGACGGGGTCAGGACCGGGGAGCTGTTTTTT
.	TRBJ2-2	TRBD2	TRBV9	CASSVGPSGRNPLGGELFF	TGTGCCAGCAGCGTAGGGCCTAGCGGGCGTAACCCCCTCGGCGGGGAGCTGTTTTTT
.	TRBJ1-3	.	TRBV28	CASSPFEGFSGNTIYF	TGTGCCAGCAGCCCATTTGAGGGCTTCTCTGGAAACACCATATATTTT
.	TRBJ1-5	TRBD1	TRBV6-1	CASKQGYNSNQPQHF	TGTGCCAGCAAACAGGGGTACAATAGCAATCAGCCCCAGCATTTT
.	TRBJ1-3	TRBD1	TRBV7-6	CASSPGTGIGNTIYF	TGTGCCAGCAGCCCCGGGACAGGGATCGGAAACACCATATATTTT
few	TRBJ1-5	.	TRBV5-1	CASSAGAGSNQPQHF	TGCGCCAGCAGCGCAGGGGCTGGAAGTAATCAGCCCCAGCATTTT
.	TRBJ1-1	.	TRBV7-9	CASSLQSGNTEAFF	TGTGCCAGCAGCCTGCAATCGGGGAACACTGAAGCTTTCTTT
.	TRBJ2-4	.	TRBV19	CASTGLGAKNIQYF	TGTGCCAGTACAGGACTCGGGGCCAAAAACATTCAGTACTTC
.	TRBJ1-2	.	TRBV28	CASRSRGGTNYGYTF	TGTGCCAGCAGGTCCCGGGGGGGAACTAACTATGGCTACACCTTC
.	TRBJ1-1	TRBD1	TRBV25-1	CASSDPQGAWGTEAFF	TGTGCCAGCAGTGATCCTCAGGGGGCTTGGGGCACTGAAGCTTTCTTT
.	TRBJ2-6	.	TRBV28	CASSLWGGSGANVLTF	TGTGCCAGCAGTTTATGGGGGGGTTCTGGGGCCAACGTCCTGACTTTC
once	TRBJ1-6	TRBD1	TRBV7-2	CASSPRGDRNNSPLHF	TGTGCCAGCAGCCCACGGGGGGACAGGAATAATTCACCCCTCCACTTT
.	TRBJ2-1	.	TRBV10-3	CAISGASGNEQFF	TGTGCCATCAGTGGGGCTAGTGGCAATGAGCAGTTCTTC
once	TRBJ2-2	.	TRBV5-1	CASSLAGQIRNGELFF	TGCGCCAGCAGCTTGGCCGGACAGATTCGCAACGGGGAGCTGTTTTTT
.	TRBJ2-4	.	TRBV14	CASSEGLPKGSKNIQYF	TGTGCCAGCAGCGAGGGACTGCCAAAGGGGAGCAAAAACATTCAGTACTTC
.	TRBJ2-2	TRBD2	TRBV9	CASSPRLADTGELFF	TGTGCCAGCAGCCCCCGACTAGCGGACACCGGGGAGCTGTTTTTT
.	TRBJ1-3	.	TRBV7-7	CASSPQTGNTIYF	TGTGCTAGCAGCCCGCAAACTGGAAACACCATATATTTT
.	TRBJ2-5	.	TRBV30	CAWNVGIQETQYF	TGTGCCTGGAACGTCGGGATACAAGAGACCCAGTACTTC
.	TRBJ2-2	.	TRBV6-1	CASSALVTSGELFF	TGTGCCAGCAGTGCTCTAGTTACATCCGGGGAGCTGTTTTTT
.	TRBJ2-2	.	TRBV5-4	CASSFYRDQDTGELFF	TGTGCCAGCAGCTTTTATAGGGACCAGGACACCGGGGAGCTGTTTTTT
.	TRBJ2-1	.	TRBV28	CASSSLRGTGMYNEQFF	TGTGCCAGCAGTTCCCTGAGGGGGACGGGGATGTACAATGAGCAGTTCTTC
.	TRBJ2-5	.	TRBV5-1	CASSLEGRKETQYF	TGCGCCAGCAGCTTGGAGGGCAGAAAAGAGACCCAGTACTTC
.	TRBJ2-5	TRBD2	TRBV6-6	CASSPPTSGEETQYF	TGTGCCAGCAGTCCCCCAACTAGCGGGGAAGAGACCCAGTACTTC
.	TRBJ2-3	.	TRBV7-2	CASSLRAGALTDTQYF	TGTGCCAGCAGCTTGAGGGCGGGGGCCCTCACAGATACGCAGTATTTT
.	TRBJ1-3	.	TRBV5-1	CASSLAAQGNTIYF	TGCGCCAGCAGCTTGGCCGCTCAGGGAAACACCATATATTTT
.	TRBJ1-2	.	TRBV18	CASSPLPGTYYGYTF	TGTGCCAGCTCACCACTCCCGGGAACCTACTATGGCTACACCTTC
.	TRBJ2-2	TRBD1	TRBV2	CASGQGAGELFF	TGTGCCAGCGGACAGGGGGCCGGGGAGCTGTTTTTT